This T cell receptor (beta chain) was sequenced in a study of shared clonotypes between healthy human individuals. Study-wide results and limits: Naive subsets typically showed greater estimated richness than memory subsets. Sampling involved blood alone; tissue repertoires likely differ. Incompleteness in sorted-subset sequencing, despite large depth, was shown by rarefaction.

Method: immunoSEQ multiplex PCR; TCRdb's copy keeps in-frame clones and lacks some. The sample has 1.5 million to 2.5 million clones, roughly 94% seen once. Terminally differentiated effector memory CD45RA+ cells were left out of the naive CD8 fraction, which was CD45RO-negative and positively selected for CCR7. Germline V gene data show CDR1 as MNHEY and CDR2 as SMNVEV (reference sequence). V shed 6 bases and J shed 1 base, with 19 bases lying between them. The CDR3 loop spans 16 amino acids. On this clone itself: Its antigen is currently unknown.

The sample comprised naive CD8+ T cells sorted from blood. The TCR sequence derives from a man between 18 and 35 years old in good health. This chain connects TRBV27 to TRBJ2-7; the D gene is possibly TRBD2 (6 bases). Written as DNA, the CDR3 is TGTGCCAGCAGCGAAACCGGGACTTCACTTTCCTACGAGCAGTACTTC. Residues: CASSETGTSLSYEQYF.